The clone carrying this T cell receptor beta chain was recorded only once. Participant-given clinical history determined each cohort assignment. The data were obtained in a study of blood T cell repertoires in COVID-19. The overall study: COVID-19 samples collected from the United States, Italy and Spain covered acute and convalescent phases. The analysed material was cDNA or gDNA that came from T cells, B-cell-depleted T cells, or PBMCs.

In the authors' workflow: Reference gene primers were amplified, and this amplification served to estimate nucleated cell counts. TCRdb's copy holds only in-frame clones and misses some; the assay was immunoSEQ multiplex PCR. V, J and clone size derive from that table, while D and trimming were established from the DNA sequence. The data show some 230,000 clones, 70% to 85% seen once. The CDR3 extends over 16 amino acids. The germline gives CDR1 SNHLY, CDR2 FYNNEI. V lost 7 bases, J lost 4 bases, and 12 bases stayed unmatched. Sequenced sample: PBMCs or T cells enriched from blood (not recorded which). The rearrangement joins TRBV2 to TRBJ2-7; the match to TRBD1 covers 11 bases. The receptor comes from a woman in her thirties or forties with acute COVID-19. CDR3 residues: CASNKNRDRGEYEQYF. As DNA, the CDR3 is TGTGCCAGCAACAAAAACCGGGACAGGGGGGAATACGAGCAGTACTTC.